This T cell receptor (beta chain) was documented in a study of blood T cell repertoires in COVID-19. A single count supports this clone. The table came from immunoSEQ multiplex PCR; TCRdb's copy has only in-frame clones and leaves some out. The data contain about 170,000 clones, around 72% of them singletons. V trimming: 6 bases; J trimming: 5 bases; junction bases outside the gene matches: 7. Germline values: CDR1 SNHLY, CDR2 FYNNEI. The CDR3 loop spans 14 amino acids. The receptor was derived from a woman older than 75 with acute or convalescent COVID-19. Sequencing used peripheral blood. This sequence joins TRBV2 and TRBJ1-5; TRBD1 matches at 7 bases. The CDR3 is CASRNQGGDQPQHF. The DNA for the CDR3 is TGTGCCAGCAGAAACCAGGGGGGTGATCAGCCCCAGCATTTT.